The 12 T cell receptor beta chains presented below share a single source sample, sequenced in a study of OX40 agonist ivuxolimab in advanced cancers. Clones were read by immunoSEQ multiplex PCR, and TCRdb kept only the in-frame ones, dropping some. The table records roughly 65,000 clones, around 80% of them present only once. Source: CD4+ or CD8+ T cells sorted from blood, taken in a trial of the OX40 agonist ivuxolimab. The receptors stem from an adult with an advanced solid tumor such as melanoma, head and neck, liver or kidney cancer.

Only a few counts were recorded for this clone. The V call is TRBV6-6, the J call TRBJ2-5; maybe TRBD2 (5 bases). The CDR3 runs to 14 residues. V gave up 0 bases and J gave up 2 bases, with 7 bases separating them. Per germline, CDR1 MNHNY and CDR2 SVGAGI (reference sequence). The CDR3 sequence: CASSYSSVQETQYF. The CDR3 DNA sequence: TGTGCCAGCAGTTACTCTAGCGTACAAGAGACCCAGTACTTC.

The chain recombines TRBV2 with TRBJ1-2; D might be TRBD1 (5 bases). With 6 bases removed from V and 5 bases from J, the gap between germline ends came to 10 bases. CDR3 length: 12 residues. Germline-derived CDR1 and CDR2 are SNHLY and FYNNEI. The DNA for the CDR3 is TGTGCCAGCAGGATGGGGGGTTATGGCTACACCTTC. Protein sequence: CASRMGGYGYTF.

The CDR3 reads CASSPGTGDSGANVLTF. In DNA, the CDR3 is TGTGCCAGCTCACCCGGGACAGGGGACTCTGGGGCCAACGTCCTGACTTTC. The chain combines TRBV18 with TRBJ2-6, with 10 bases lining up with TRBD1. Germline CDR1 and CDR2: KGHSH and LQKENI. J was trimmed by 0 bases and V by 3 bases; bases with no gene match: 2. The CDR3 length is 17 residues.

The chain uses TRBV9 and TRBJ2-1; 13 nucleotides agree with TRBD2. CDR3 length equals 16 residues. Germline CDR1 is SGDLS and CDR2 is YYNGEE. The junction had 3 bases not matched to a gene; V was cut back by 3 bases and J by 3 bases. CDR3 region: CASSATSGGNYNEQFF. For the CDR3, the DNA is TGTGCCAGCAGCGCGACTAGCGGGGGGAACTACAATGAGCAGTTCTTC.

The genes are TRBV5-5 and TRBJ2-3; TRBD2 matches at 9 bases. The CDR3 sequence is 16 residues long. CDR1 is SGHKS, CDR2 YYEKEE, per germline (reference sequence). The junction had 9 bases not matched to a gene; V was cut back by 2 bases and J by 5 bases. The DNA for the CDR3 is TGTGCCAGCAGCTTTGGTCCAGCGGGAGGTGGAGATACGCAGTATTTT. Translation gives CASSFGPAGGGDTQYF.

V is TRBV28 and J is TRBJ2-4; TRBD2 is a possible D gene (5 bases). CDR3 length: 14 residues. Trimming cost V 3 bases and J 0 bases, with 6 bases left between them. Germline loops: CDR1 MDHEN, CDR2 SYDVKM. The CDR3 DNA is TGTGCCAGCAGTTTCGGACTAGCCAAAAACATTCAGTACTTC. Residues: CASSFGLAKNIQYF.

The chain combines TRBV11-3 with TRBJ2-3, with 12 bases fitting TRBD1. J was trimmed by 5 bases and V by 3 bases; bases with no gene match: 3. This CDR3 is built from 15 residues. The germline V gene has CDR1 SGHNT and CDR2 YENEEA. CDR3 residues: CASSLGQGALDTQYF. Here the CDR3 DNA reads TGTGCCAGCAGCTTGGGACAGGGGGCTCTAGATACGCAGTATTTT.

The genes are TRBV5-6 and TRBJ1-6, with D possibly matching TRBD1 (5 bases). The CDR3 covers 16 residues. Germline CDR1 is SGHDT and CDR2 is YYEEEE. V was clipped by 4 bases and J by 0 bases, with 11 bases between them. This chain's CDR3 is CASSTSGSSYNSPLHF. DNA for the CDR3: TGTGCCAGCAGCACCTCAGGGAGCTCCTATAATTCACCCCTCCACTTT.

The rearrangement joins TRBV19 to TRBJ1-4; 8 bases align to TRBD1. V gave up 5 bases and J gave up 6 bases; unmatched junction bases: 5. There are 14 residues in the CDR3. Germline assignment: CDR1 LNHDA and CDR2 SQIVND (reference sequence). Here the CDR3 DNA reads TGTGCCAGTAGTCTGGACAGGGTGTATGAAAAACTGTTTTTT. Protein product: CASSLDRVYEKLFF.

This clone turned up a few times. The DNA for the CDR3 is TGCGCCAGCAGCCAAGGTAGTAGTACTGGTATGCAAGAGACCCAGTACTTC. Amino acid sequence: CASSQGSSTGMQETQYF. This chain uses TRBV4-1 with TRBJ2-5, with no clear D. Germline V gives CDR1 MGHRA, CDR2 YSYEKL. Trimming left V 1 base short and J 2 bases short, with 17 bases between. CDR3 length equals 17 residues.

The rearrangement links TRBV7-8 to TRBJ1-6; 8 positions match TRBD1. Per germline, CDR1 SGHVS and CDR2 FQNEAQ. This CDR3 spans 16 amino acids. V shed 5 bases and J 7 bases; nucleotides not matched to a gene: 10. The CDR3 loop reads CASSPTGGRGNSPLHF. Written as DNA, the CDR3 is TGTGCCAGCAGCCCAACAGGGGGAAGGGGAAATTCACCCCTCCACTTT.

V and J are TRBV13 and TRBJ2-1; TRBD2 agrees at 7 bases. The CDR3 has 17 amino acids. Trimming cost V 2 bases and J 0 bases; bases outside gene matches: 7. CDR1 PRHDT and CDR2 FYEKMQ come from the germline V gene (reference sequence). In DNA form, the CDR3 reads TGTGCCAGCAGCTTAAAAAGGGGCGGGAGCTCCTACAATGAGCAGTTCTTC. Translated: CASSLKRGGSSYNEQFF.